Shown below are 16 T cell receptor beta chains from a single sample sequenced in a study of neoadjuvant anti-PD-1 for oral cavity cancer. Method: immunoSEQ multiplex PCR; TCRdb's copy keeps in-frame clones and lacks some. The table lists about 15,000 clones, about 61% of them singletons. Specimen: PBMCs, collected before nivolumab (anti-PD-1) treatment. These receptors were taken from a person aged 35-80 years with oral cavity squamous cell carcinoma.

This chain links TRBV28 with TRBJ2-7; weak D call: TRBD2 (6 bases). CDR3 size: 16 residues. The germline V gene has CDR1 MDHEN and CDR2 SYDVKM. Deletions cut 3 bases from V and 2 bases from J, with 17 bases between. DNA for the CDR3: TGTGCCAGCAGTTTCTTGGCGGGATCCGCCCCCTACGAGCAGTACTTC. Encoded protein: CASSFLAGSAPYEQYF.

This rearrangement joins TRBV15 to TRBJ2-3; 8 positions agree with TRBD1. The V gene end was trimmed by 4 bases and the J gene end by 4 bases; junction bases not matched to a gene: 10. The CDR3 has 16 amino acids. Germline assignment: CDR1 LNHNV and CDR2 YYDKDF (reference sequence). CDR3 sequence: CATSILLGQGSDTQYF. The CDR3 coding sequence is TGTGCCACCAGCATTCTCCTTGGACAGGGTTCAGATACGCAGTATTTT.

There are a few counts of this clone. The chain combines TRBV20-1 with TRBJ1-2; D gene ambiguous. V dropped 1 base and J dropped 4 bases, with 4 bases sitting between them. Germline loops: CDR1 DFQATT, CDR2 SNEGSKA (reference sequence). The CDR3 runs 11 residues. CDR3 amino acids: CSARAGYGYTF. The CDR3, as DNA: TGCAGTGCTAGAGCTGGCTATGGCTACACCTTC.

The chain recombines TRBV27 with TRBJ1-1; TRBD1 is a possible D gene (6 bases). Trimming removed 4 bases at V and 1 base at J, with 7 bases between. This CDR3 has 13 residues. Germline V gene lookup returns CDR1 MNHEY and CDR2 SMNVEV (reference sequence). CDR3 nucleotide sequence: TGTGCCAGCAGTTCGGGGGCGAACACTGAAGCTTTCTTT. As protein: CASSSGANTEAFF.

This clone has only a few counts. The rearrangement links TRBV7-9 to TRBJ2-2; perhaps TRBD2 as D (5 bases). The germline V gene has CDR1 SEHNR and CDR2 FQNEAQ (reference sequence). Trimming pared 0 bases from V and 8 bases from J, leaving 10 bases between. The CDR3 spans 14 residues. The CDR3 loop is CASSLASGTGELFF. CDR3 sequence (DNA): TGTGCCAGCAGCTTAGCGAGCGGCACGGGGGAGCTGTTTTTT.

This chain links TRBV9 with TRBJ2-5; 12 bases fit TRBD2. From germline, CDR1 is SGDLS and CDR2 YYNGEE. The CDR3 extends over 19 amino acids. V shed 0 bases and J 2 bases; nucleotides not matched to a gene: 11. The CDR3 sequence is CASSVGLAGAGGTQETQYF. The CDR3 coding sequence is TGTGCCAGCAGCGTAGGACTAGCGGGGGCTGGGGGCACGCAAGAGACCCAGTACTTC.

The chain combines TRBV11-3 with TRBJ2-2; 7 bases are shared with TRBD2. Trimming took 3 bases from V and 7 from J; bases not matched to a gene: 2. Looked up from germline, CDR1 is SGHNT and CDR2 is YENEEA. This CDR3 region has 13 residues. Written as DNA, the CDR3 is TGTGCCAGCAGCTTGCGGGGGAGCGGGGAGCTGTTTTTT. Amino acids: CASSLRGSGELFF.

In DNA, the CDR3 is TGTGCCACCAGCAGAGATACAGTTAAGGGAGGCGGCTACACCTTC. This translates into CATSRDTVKGGGYTF. The rearrangement uses TRBV15 and TRBJ1-2; D is ambiguous. Germline V gene lookup returns CDR1 LNHNV and CDR2 YYDKDF (reference sequence). Trimming removed 0 bases at V and 8 bases at J, with 16 bases between. The CDR3 covers 15 residues.

This rearrangement joins TRBV28 to TRBJ2-7, with D tentatively TRBD2 (6 bases). The germline gives CDR1 MDHEN, CDR2 SYDVKM. CDR3 size: 14 residues. Trimming removed 2 bases from V and 2 bases from J, with 10 bases in between. The CDR3 sequence is CASSLVGGTYEQYF. Here the CDR3 DNA reads TGTGCCAGCAGTTTAGTGGGCGGGACCTACGAGCAGTACTTC.

The rearrangement joins TRBV4-1 to TRBJ2-7, with a weak D call TRBD2 (5 bases). Trimming took 3 bases from V and 4 from J, leaving 13 bases between them. The CDR3 spans 14 residues. Germline CDR1 MGHRA, CDR2 YSYEKL. CDR3 nucleotide sequence: TGCGCCAGCAGCCAGGTGGCCTCGGGGTACGAGCAGTACTTC. It is translated as CASSQVASGYEQYF.

The rearrangement links TRBV9 to TRBJ1-4; D is uncertain. Trimming pared 0 bases from V and 5 bases from J, leaving 11 bases between. The length of the CDR3 is 15 residues. CDR1 and CDR2 from the germline V gene are SGDLS and YYNGEE. CDR3 coding DNA: TGTGCCAGCAGCGTAGGCACGGCCCTCAATGAAAAACTGTTTTTT. Protein product: CASSVGTALNEKLFF.

CDR3 loop: CASSLGTGVNQPQHF. In nucleotides, the CDR3 is TGTGCCAGCAGCTTAGGGACAGGGGTCAATCAGCCCCAGCATTTT. The gene calls are TRBV11-2 and TRBJ1-5; 9 bases map to TRBD1. CDR3 length: 15 amino acids. Germline CDR1 SGHAT, CDR2 FQNNGV. V trimming: 1 base; J trimming: 3 bases; junction bases outside the gene matches: 1.

The rearrangement joins TRBV2 to TRBJ1-3; D is unresolved. V gave up 4 bases and J gave up 4 bases, with 2 bases separating them. From germline, CDR1 is SNHLY and CDR2 FYNNEI. The CDR3 spans 11 residues. The CDR3 DNA reads as TGTGCCAGCAGTGCAGGAAACACCATATATTTT. This sequence encodes CASSAGNTIYF.

The chain combines TRBV6-5 with TRBJ1-2, with 11 bases matching TRBD1. From germline, CDR1 is MNHEY and CDR2 SVGAGI. This CDR3 comprises 14 residues. V lost 5 bases to trimming and J lost 8 bases; unmatched junction nucleotides: 7. The CDR3 DNA is TGTGCCAGCAGTCCGGGGACAGGGGGAGGCGGCTACACCTTC. Its translation: CASSPGTGGGGYTF.

This clone is a singleton in its sample. The chain links TRBV11-2 to TRBJ2-7, with D perhaps TRBD2 (6 bases). V dropped 5 bases and J dropped 0 bases, with 14 bases sitting between them. Germline V CDR1 and CDR2: SGHAT, FQNNGV. This CDR3 has 15 residues. The CDR3 region has the DNA TGTGCCAGCAGCCCGGGGACTGGGTTCTCCTACGAGCAGTACTTC. This codes for CASSPGTGFSYEQYF.

The chain has TRBV7-9 and TRBJ2-6, with 12 bases matching TRBD2. CDR1 is SEHNR, CDR2 FQNEAQ, per germline (reference sequence). Trimming cost V 6 bases and J 0 bases; bases outside gene matches: 9. The CDR3 is made up of 19 amino acids. CDR3 protein: CASSHRLAGASSGANVLTF. For the CDR3, the DNA is TGTGCCAGCAGTCACCGACTAGCGGGAGCCAGCTCTGGGGCCAACGTCCTGACTTTC.